This T cell receptor beta chain derives from a study of radiotherapy plus CTLA-4 blockade in lung cancer. Study-level background: Objective response rate was around 20%; disease control rate, around 31%.

The study's findings and limits: Dynamics of early blood T cell clones, together with interferon-beta, were reportedly the best predictors of response. An expansion of tumor-derived TCR clones occurred in blood after radiotherapy plus ipilimumab.

Trimming at V came to 4 bases and at J to 6 bases, leaving 8 bases not matched to a gene. The V gene's germline CDR1 is MNHEY and CDR2 SVGAGI. This CDR3 is built from 15 residues. Concerning this clone: The antigen remains undetermined.

CTLA-4 blockade using ipilimumab, together with focal radiation, was received by patients with chemo-refractory metastatic non-small-cell lung cancer. Libraries were prepared by immunoSEQ multiplex PCR; TCRdb keeps only in-frame clonotypes and omits some of them. Of about 78,000 clones listed, around 87% are singletons. The sample was peripheral blood, taken from a patient treated with radiotherapy plus ipilimumab. V is TRBV6-5 and J is TRBJ2-2; 7 nucleotides match TRBD1. This TCR was sampled from a human donor with non-small cell lung cancer who had a partial response to radiotherapy plus ipilimumab. CDR3 in DNA: TGTGCCAGCAGTTGGGTAAATCAGGGGGCCGGGGAGCTGTTTTTT. Its translation is CASSWVNQGAGELFF.